Listed below are T cell receptor beta chains from one sample, sequenced in a study of T-cell reconstitution after alpha-beta-depleted transplantation in children. A single record per CDR3 protein comes from TCRdb applying MiXCR to the PCR reads. This repertoire shows about 160,000 distinct CDR3 sequences, 11% found once; its top ten account for 13%. This sample comprised PBMCs, obtained before TCRalphabeta/CD19-depleted stem cell transplant. The source of these receptors is a boy between 2 and 15 years old with acute myeloid leukemia, due to receive a stem cell transplant. CDR3s include the opening cysteine and the closing phenylalanine or tryptophan. The order of the fields is CDR3 length, V gene, clone size, CDR3 protein. Clone size is stated in some rows and not others, as once, few, many or a class when expanded.

len: 14
v_gene: TRBV28
abundance: many
CDR3aa: CASSKGALNQPQHF

len: 15
v_gene: TRBV3-1
abundance: many
CDR3aa: CASSPAASSYNEQFF

len: 15
v_gene: TRBV6-1
abundance: many
CDR3aa: CASSLGSTGISGYTF

len: 14
v_gene: TRBV12-3/TRBV12-4
abundance: many
CDR3aa: CASSTGEGNQPQHF

len: 13
v_gene: TRBV20-1
abundance: many
CDR3aa: CSAVREGAGRAFF

len: 16
v_gene: TRBV5-1
abundance: many
CDR3aa: CASSFSSGTPSYEQYF

len: 13
v_gene: TRBV7-2
abundance: .
CDR3aa: CASSLNPQETQYF

len: 15
v_gene: TRBV7-8
abundance: few
CDR3aa: CASSSLGPSGDTQYF

len: 15
v_gene: TRBV27
abundance: few
CDR3aa: CASSPRESGANVLTF

len: 13
v_gene: TRBV27
abundance: many
CDR3aa: CASRTSGRETQYF

len: 14
v_gene: TRBV19
abundance: .
CDR3aa: CASSIDGGGTEAFF

len: 16
v_gene: TRBV5-1
abundance: many
CDR3aa: CASSLADYWGTDTQYF

len: 16
v_gene: TRBV7-8
abundance: few
CDR3aa: CASSLDSAGVHSPLHF

len: 14
v_gene: TRBV19
abundance: many
CDR3aa: CASSIWGGQQPQHF

len: 14
v_gene: TRBV7-9
abundance: many
CDR3aa: CASSSAGVDSPLHF

len: 16
v_gene: TRBV3-1
abundance: few
CDR3aa: CASSLLKDRGDSPLHF

len: 12
v_gene: TRBV7-9
abundance: many
CDR3aa: CASTGQGNEQFF

len: 12
v_gene: TRBV15
abundance: many
CDR3aa: CATSRRAGELFF

len: 16
v_gene: TRBV21-1
abundance: many
CDR3aa: CASSKGGGLKGETQYF

len: 12
v_gene: TRBV9
abundance: many
CDR3aa: CASSVGSNEQFF

len: 18
v_gene: TRBV2
abundance: many
CDR3aa: CASSTGTSGGPNTGELFF

len: 12
v_gene: TRBV6-5
abundance: many
CDR3aa: CASSYGGWGYTF

len: 16
v_gene: TRBV24-1
abundance: many
CDR3aa: CATSDFSPSGYNEQFF

len: 16
v_gene: TRBV15
abundance: many
CDR3aa: CATSTLTWGASEKLFF

len: 14
v_gene: TRBV20-1
abundance: many
CDR3aa: CSATPTGIRNEQFF

len: 12
v_gene: TRBV24-1
abundance: many
CDR3aa: CATSDLGAPQHF

len: 15
v_gene: TRBV4-1
abundance: many
CDR3aa: CASSQLGQAGNTIYF

len: 15
v_gene: TRBV28
abundance: many
CDR3aa: CASSFSRDSGNTIYF

len: 15
v_gene: TRBV12-3/TRBV12-4
abundance: many
CDR3aa: CASSPGTGGGTEAFF

len: 14
v_gene: TRBV3-1
abundance: .
CDR3aa: CASSRRDWDPEAFF

len: 16
v_gene: TRBV6-5
abundance: many
CDR3aa: CASSYTGTARLYGYTF

len: 17
v_gene: TRBV7-9
abundance: many
CDR3aa: CASSQTGRAGVNQPQHF